The clone carrying this T cell receptor (beta chain) appeared a few times. The target antigen is unknown. The data are from a study of beta chain features in type 1 diabetes. One heparinised blood draw averaging about 116 mL was given by each donor. A sort by CD45RO/CCR7/CD25/CD127/CD95/CD27 yielded CD4+ naive, central memory, regulatory and stem cell-like memory cells. Overall study results and limits: Across all four CD4+ subsets, people with type 1 diabetes showed modestly shorter TCRB CDR3s. PCR might preferentially amplify shorter templates, equally in patients and controls. Whether HLA type influences TCRB rearrangement remained unresolved here.

From germline, CDR1 is ENHRY and CDR2 SYGVKD. The CDR3 covers 14 residues. V was shortened by 8 bases and J by 0 bases, with 8 bases between the two germline ends. Sequenced material consisted of expressed TCRB transcripts (all of the isolated RNA was reverse transcribed). The repertoire was sequenced with immunoSEQ multiplex PCR; TCRdb's copy has only in-frame clones and lacks some. The table includes about 160,000 clones, more than 60% detected once. Specimen: naive CD4+ T cells from blood. This receptor was obtained from a man aged 25 to 40 with type 1 diabetes. The chain links TRBV10-3 to TRBJ2-6; D possibly corresponds to TRBD2 (5 bases). As DNA, the CDR3 is TGTGCCATCGCCGGGGACTCTGGGGCCAACGTCCTGACTTTC. Its translation is CAIAGDSGANVLTF.